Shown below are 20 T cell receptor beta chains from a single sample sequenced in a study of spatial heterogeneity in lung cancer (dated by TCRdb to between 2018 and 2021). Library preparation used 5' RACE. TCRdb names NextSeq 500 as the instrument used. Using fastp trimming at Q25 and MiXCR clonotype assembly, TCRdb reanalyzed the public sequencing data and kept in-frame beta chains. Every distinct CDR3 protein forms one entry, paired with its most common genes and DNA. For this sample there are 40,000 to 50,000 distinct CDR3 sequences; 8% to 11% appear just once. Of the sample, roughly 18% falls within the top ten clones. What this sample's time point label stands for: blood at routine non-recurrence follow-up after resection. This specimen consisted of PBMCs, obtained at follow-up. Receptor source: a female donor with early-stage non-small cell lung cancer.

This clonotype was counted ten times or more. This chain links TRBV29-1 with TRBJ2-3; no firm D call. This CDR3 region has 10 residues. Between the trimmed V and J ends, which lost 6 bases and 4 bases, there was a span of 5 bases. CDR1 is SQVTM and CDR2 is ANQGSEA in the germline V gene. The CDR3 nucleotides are TGCAGCGTAATGGCAGATACGCAGTATTTT. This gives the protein CSVMADTQYF.

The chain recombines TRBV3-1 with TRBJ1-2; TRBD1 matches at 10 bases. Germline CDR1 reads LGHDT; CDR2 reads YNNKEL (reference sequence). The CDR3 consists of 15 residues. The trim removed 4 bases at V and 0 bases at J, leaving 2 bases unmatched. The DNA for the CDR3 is TGTGCCAGCAGCCTGGGACAGGGGCCTAACTATGGCTACACCTTC. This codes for CASSLGQGPNYGYTF.

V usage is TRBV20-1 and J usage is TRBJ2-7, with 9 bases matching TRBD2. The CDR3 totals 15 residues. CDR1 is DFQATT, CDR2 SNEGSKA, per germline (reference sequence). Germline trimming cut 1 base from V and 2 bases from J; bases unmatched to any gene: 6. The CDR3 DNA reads TGCAGTGCTAGAGGCCTAGCGGGGAAGGCCTACGAGCAGTACTTC. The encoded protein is CSARGLAGKAYEQYF.

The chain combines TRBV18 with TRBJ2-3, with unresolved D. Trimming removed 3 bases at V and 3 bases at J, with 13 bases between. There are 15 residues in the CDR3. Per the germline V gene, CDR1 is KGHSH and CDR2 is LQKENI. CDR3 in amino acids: CASSPTRLGTDTQYF. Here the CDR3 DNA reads TGTGCCAGCTCACCTACGCGGCTTGGGACAGATACGCAGTATTTT.

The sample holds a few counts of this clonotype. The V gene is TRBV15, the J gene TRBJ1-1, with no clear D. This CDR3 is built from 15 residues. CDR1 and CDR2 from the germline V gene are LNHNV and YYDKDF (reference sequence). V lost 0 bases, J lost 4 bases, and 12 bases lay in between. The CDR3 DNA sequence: TGTGCCACCAGCAGAGATTCTATTCGACTCACTGAAGCTTTCTTT. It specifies CATSRDSIRLTEAFF.

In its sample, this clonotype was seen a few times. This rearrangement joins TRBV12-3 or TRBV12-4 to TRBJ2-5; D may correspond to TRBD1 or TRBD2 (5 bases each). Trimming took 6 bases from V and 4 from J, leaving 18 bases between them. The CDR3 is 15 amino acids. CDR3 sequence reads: CASSPGPGGPETQYF. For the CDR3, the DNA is TGTGCCAGCAGCCCGGGGCCAGGAGGTCCAGAGACCCAGTACTTC.

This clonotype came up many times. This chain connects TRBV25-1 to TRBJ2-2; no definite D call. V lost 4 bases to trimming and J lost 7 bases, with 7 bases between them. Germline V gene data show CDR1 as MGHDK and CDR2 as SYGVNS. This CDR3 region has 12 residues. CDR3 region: CASSAPVGELFF. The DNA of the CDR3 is TGTGCCAGCAGTGCACCGGTCGGGGAGCTGTTTTTT.

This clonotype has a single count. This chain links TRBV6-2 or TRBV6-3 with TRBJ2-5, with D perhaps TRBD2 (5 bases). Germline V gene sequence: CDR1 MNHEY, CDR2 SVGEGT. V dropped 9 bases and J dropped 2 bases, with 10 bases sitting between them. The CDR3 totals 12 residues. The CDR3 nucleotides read TGTGCCAGTTCCTCGGGACAAGAGACCCAGTACTTC. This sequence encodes CASSSGQETQYF.

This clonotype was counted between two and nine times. The CDR3 bases are TGTGCCAGCAGAACAGAGTTTCGGGAGCAGTTCTTC. Translating gives CASRTEFREQFF. The genes are TRBV5-4 and TRBJ2-1; D gene uncertain. Trimming cost V 5 bases and J 10 bases, with 13 bases left between them. CDR3 length: 12 amino acids. Germline CDR1 is SGHNT and CDR2 is YYREEE (reference sequence).

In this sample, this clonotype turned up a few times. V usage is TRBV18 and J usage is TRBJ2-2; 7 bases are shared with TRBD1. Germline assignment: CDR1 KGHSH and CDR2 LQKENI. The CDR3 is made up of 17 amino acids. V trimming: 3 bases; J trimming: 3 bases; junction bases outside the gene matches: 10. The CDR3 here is CASSPTRGGPDTGELFF. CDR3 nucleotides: TGTGCCAGCTCACCCACAAGAGGGGGCCCGGACACCGGGGAGCTGTTTTTT.

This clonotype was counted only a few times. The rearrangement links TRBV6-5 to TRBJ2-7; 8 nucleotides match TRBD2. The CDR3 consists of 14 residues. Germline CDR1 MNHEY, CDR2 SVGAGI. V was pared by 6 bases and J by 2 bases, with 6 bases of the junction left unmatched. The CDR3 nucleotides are TGTGCCAGCAGCCTTAGCGGGGAAGCCTACGAGCAGTACTTC. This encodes CASSLSGEAYEQYF.

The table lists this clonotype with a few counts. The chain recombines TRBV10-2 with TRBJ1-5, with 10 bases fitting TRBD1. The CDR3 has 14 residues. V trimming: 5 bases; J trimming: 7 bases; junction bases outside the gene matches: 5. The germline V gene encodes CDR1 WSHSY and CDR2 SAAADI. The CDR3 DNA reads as TGCGCCAGCAGTTGGACAGGGGGGGACCAGCCCCAGCATTTT. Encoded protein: CASSWTGGDQPQHF.

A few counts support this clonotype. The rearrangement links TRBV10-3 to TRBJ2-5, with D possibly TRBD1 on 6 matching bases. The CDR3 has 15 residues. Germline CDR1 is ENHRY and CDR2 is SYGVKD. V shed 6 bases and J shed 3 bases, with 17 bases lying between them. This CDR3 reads CAISPLRGTKETQYF. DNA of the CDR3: TGTGCCATCAGCCCCCTGAGGGGGACCAAAGAGACCCAGTACTTC.

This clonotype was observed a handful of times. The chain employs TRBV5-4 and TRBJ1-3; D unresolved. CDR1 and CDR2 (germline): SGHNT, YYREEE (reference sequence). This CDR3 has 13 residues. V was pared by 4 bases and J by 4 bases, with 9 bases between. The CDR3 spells CASSPSSGNTIYF. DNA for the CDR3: TGTGCCAGCAGCCCATCGAGCGGAAACACCATATATTTT.

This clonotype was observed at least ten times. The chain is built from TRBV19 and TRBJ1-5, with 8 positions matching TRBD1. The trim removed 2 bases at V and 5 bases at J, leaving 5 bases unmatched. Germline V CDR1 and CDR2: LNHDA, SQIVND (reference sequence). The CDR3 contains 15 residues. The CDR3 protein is CASSISRTGYQPQHF. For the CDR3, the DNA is TGTGCCAGTAGTATATCGAGGACAGGGTATCAGCCCCAGCATTTT.

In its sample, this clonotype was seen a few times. CDR3 nucleotide sequence: TGTGCCAGCAGCTTAGGGGACACCGGGGAGCTGTTTTTT. The encoded protein is CASSLGDTGELFF. The rearrangement joins TRBV5-5 to TRBJ2-2, with D perhaps TRBD1 (5 bases). Looked up from germline, CDR1 is SGHKS and CDR2 is YYEKEE (reference sequence). The V end was cut by 2 bases, the J end by 3 bases, with 5 bases between. This CDR3 is 13 amino acids long.

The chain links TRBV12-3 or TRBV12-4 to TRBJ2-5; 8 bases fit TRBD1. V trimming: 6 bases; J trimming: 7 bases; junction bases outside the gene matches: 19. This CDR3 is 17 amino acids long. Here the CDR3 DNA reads TGTGCCAGCAGCCACCACTTTAGACAGGGGAGGACAGGGACCCAGTACTTC. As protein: CASSHHFRQGRTGTQYF.

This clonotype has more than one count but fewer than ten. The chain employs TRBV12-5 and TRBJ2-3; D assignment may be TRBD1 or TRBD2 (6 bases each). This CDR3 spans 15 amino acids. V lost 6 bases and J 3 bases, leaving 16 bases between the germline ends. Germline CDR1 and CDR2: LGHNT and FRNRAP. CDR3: CASGRGRLDTDTQYF. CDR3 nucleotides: TGTGCTAGTGGCCGGGGGCGCCTGGATACAGATACGCAGTATTTT. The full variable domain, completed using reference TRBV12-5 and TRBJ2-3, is DARVTQTPRHKVTEMGQEVTMRCQPILGHNTVFWYRQTMMQGLELLAYFRNRAPLDDSGMPKDRFSAEMPDATLATLKIQPSEPRDSAVYFCASGRGRLDTDTQYFGPGTRLTVL.

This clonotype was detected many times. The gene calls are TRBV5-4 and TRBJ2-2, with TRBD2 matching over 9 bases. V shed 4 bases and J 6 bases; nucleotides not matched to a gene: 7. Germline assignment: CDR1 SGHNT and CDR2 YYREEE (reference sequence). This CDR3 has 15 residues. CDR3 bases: TGTGCCAGCAGCCAAGGGACTAGCTTTTCCGGGGAGCTGTTTTTT. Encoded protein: CASSQGTSFSGELFF.

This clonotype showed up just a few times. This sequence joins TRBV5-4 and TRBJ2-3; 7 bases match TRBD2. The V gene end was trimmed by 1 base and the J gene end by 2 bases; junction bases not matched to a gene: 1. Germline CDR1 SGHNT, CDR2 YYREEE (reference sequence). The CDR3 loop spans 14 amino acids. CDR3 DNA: TGTGCCAGCAGCTTGAGCGGGGCCACAGATACGCAGTATTTT. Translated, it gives CASSLSGATDTQYF.